A selection of T cell receptor beta chains follows, all from one sample in a study of T-cell reconstitution after alpha-beta-depleted transplantation in children. TCRdb itself ran the PCR reads through MiXCR, one entry per CDR3 protein. Altogether 300,000 or so distinct CDR3 sequences are present, nearly 10% being singletons, with the ten largest covering around 10%. Sequences were derived from PBMCs from the stem cell graft donor, sampled from the stem cell graft. These receptors all stem from a human donor who donated a stem cell graft to a child with SCID. Each CDR3 is given with its conserved first and last residue. The D gene is left open where the match is weak. For some rows the clone size is stated as once, few or many, or as a class when expanded; others skip it.

D	size	V	J	DNA	CDR3
-	-	TRBV4-2	TRBJ2-6	TGTGCCAGCAGCCAAGGACAGTCCTCTGGGGCCAACGTCCTGACTTTC	CASSQGQSSGANVLTF
TRBD2	few	TRBV12-3/TRBV12-4	TRBJ2-1	TGTGCCAGCAGTTTACTTGGGGGGGGATACAATGAGCAGTTCTTC	CASSLLGGGYNEQFF
-	-	TRBV19	TRBJ2-1	TGTGCCAGTAGTATAGTCGAAGGGGCCGTACCATACTACAATGAGCAGTTCTTC	CASSIVEGAVPYYNEQFF
TRBD2	few	TRBV3-1	TRBJ2-3	TGTGCCAGCAGCCCAATGACTAGCGGGGCAGATACGCAGTATTTT	CASSPMTSGADTQYF
-	many	TRBV12-3/TRBV12-4	TRBJ1-1	TGTGCCAGCAGATTCGGGACACAACTTGAAGCTTTCTTT	CASRFGTQLEAFF
TRBD1	many	TRBV12-3/TRBV12-4	TRBJ1-4	TGTGCCAGCAGTCTCGACCCGGGACAGAAAAATGAAAAACTGTTTTTT	CASSLDPGQKNEKLFF
-	many	TRBV12-3/TRBV12-4	TRBJ2-2	TGTGCCAGCAGTTTATTATTAGGAGGCATTAACACCGGGGAGCTGTTTTTT	CASSLLLGGINTGELFF
-	few	TRBV10-1	TRBJ2-3	TGCGCCAGCAGTGAGGGTCGAGATACGCAGTATTTT	CASSEGRDTQYF
-	few	TRBV20-1	TRBJ2-7	TGCAGTGCTAGAGATGGCCAGTTTGAGCCCTACGAGCAGTACTTC	CSARDGQFEPYEQYF
-	-	TRBV12-3/TRBV12-4	TRBJ1-6	TGTGCCAGCAGTTTCACGAGGGTGAGGGATAATTCACCCCTCCACTTT	CASSFTRVRDNSPLHF
-	-	TRBV20-1	TRBJ1-3	TGCAGTGCTAGCCCCTTTTCTGGGAACAGAGAGGACTCTGGAAACACCATATATTTT	CSASPFSGNREDSGNTIYF
-	-	TRBV7-8	TRBJ1-1	TGTGCCAGCAGCTTACGTCAGCACCAGAACACTGAAGCTTTCTTT	CASSLRQHQNTEAFF
-	few	TRBV12-3/TRBV12-4	TRBJ1-2	TGTGCCAGCAGTTTTAAGGGAGACTATGGCTACACCTTC	CASSFKGDYGYTF
-	few	TRBV5-1	TRBJ2-5	TGCGCCAGCAGCTTGCGGCAGGCCCAAGAGACCCAGTACTTC	CASSLRQAQETQYF
-	-	TRBV15	TRBJ2-1	TGTGCCACCAGCAGAGGGAGGCAGGGGCGTTACAATGAGCAGTTCTTC	CATSRGRQGRYNEQFF
TRBD1	few	TRBV6-1	TRBJ2-1	TGTGCCAGCAGTCCCTCCGACAGGGGAAAAGGGAATGAGCAGTTCTTC	CASSPSDRGKGNEQFF
-	-	TRBV9	TRBJ1-1	TGTGCCAGCAGCGGAAGGGGAAACGAAGCTTTCTTT	CASSGRGNEAFF
-	-	TRBV3-1	TRBJ2-7	TGTGCCAGCAGCCAAACTACAACCTACGAGCAGTACTTC	CASSQTTTYEQYF
TRBD2	few	TRBV3-1	TRBJ2-3	TGTGCCAGCAGCCAAGCTAGCGGGGGGGCGGGCACAGATACGCAGTATTTT	CASSQASGGAGTDTQYF
-	-	TRBV5-5	TRBJ2-7	TGTGCCAGCAGCCCGGGACACCGGGAGGATGAGCAGTACTTC	CASSPGHREDEQYF
-	-	TRBV12-3/TRBV12-4	TRBJ1-2	TGTGCCAGCACCCTTGGACAGCGGGAGTCAGGCTACACCTTC	CASTLGQRESGYTF
-	-	TRBV20-1	TRBJ2-4	TGCAGTGTCGCGACGGAAAAAGTTCAGTACTTC	CSVATEKVQYF
-	few	TRBV5-1	TRBJ1-1	TGCGCCAGCAGCGGAGCCGGGACGGCGAACACTGAAGCTTTCTTT	CASSGAGTANTEAFF
-	many	TRBV12-3/TRBV12-4	TRBJ2-3	TGTGCCAGCAGAAGGTCCCGGGACAGCACAGATACGCAGTATTTT	CASRRSRDSTDTQYF
-	many	TRBV20-1	TRBJ2-3	TGCAGTGCTAGAGATATTCGGGAGCCCACAGATACGCAGTATTTT	CSARDIREPTDTQYF
TRBD1	few	TRBV2	TRBJ2-7	TGTGCCAGCAGTGAAGCCCGACAGGGTTCCTACGAGCAGTACTTC	CASSEARQGSYEQYF
TRBD2	many	TRBV6-1	TRBJ2-3	TGTGCCAGCAAGGTGGCGGGGGGACGCACAGATACGCAGTATTTT	CASKVAGGRTDTQYF
-	many	TRBV2	TRBJ2-4	TGTGCCAGCAGTCCGAAAAACATTCAGTACTTC	CASSPKNIQYF
-	few	TRBV27	TRBJ1-2	TGTGCCAGCAGTGTCAGAGACTCTTATGGCTACACCTTC	CASSVRDSYGYTF
-	few	TRBV5-5	TRBJ1-4	TGTGCCAGCAGCTTGGGAGGCCAGGGGAGCGAAAAACTGTTTTTT	CASSLGGQGSEKLFF
TRBD1	few	TRBV27	TRBJ2-7	TGTGCCAGCAGCCTGCCGGGACAGGGCCTCTACGAGCAGTACTTC	CASSLPGQGLYEQYF
-	many	TRBV7-3	TRBJ2-2	TGTGCCAGCAGGACGGGACGCATTAACACCGGGGAGCTGTTTTTT	CASRTGRINTGELFF
TRBD1	-	TRBV20-1	TRBJ2-6	TGCAGTGCTAGAAGGACAGGGGAGTTTCCCAGCTCTGGGGCCAACGTCCTGACTTTC	CSARRTGEFPSSGANVLTF
TRBD1	few	TRBV5-1	TRBJ1-2	TGCGCCAGCAGCTACGGGACAGCGTACTATGGCTACACCTTC	CASSYGTAYYGYTF
-	-	TRBV5-1	TRBJ2-2	TGCGCCAGCAGCTTTGAGGGGTCAAGCGGGGAGCTGTTTTTT	CASSFEGSSGELFF
-	few	TRBV5-1	TRBJ2-3	TGCGCCAGCAGCTTGTTTACCGGGGGCAGAGATACGCAGTATTTT	CASSLFTGGRDTQYF
-	-	TRBV20-1	TRBJ1-6	TGCAGTGCTAGAGACCCCGGGACTCGCAATTCACCCCTCCACTTT	CSARDPGTRNSPLHF
TRBD2	few	TRBV28	TRBJ2-3	TGTGCCAGCAGTTCTCCTAGCGGGGGGCAGTTTAGCACAGATACGCAGTATTTT	CASSSPSGGQFSTDTQYF
-	-	TRBV6-1	TRBJ2-7	TGTGCCAGCAGGCCCGGTTGGGGGCCCTACGAGCAGTACTTC	CASRPGWGPYEQYF
-	few	TRBV7-9	TRBJ1-5	TGTGCCAGCAGCTCCTACAGGGAGGAGCCCCAGCATTTT	CASSSYREEPQHF
-	many	TRBV19	TRBJ2-3	TGTGCCAGTAGTATAGTAGGGGTCGCAGATACGCAGTATTTT	CASSIVGVADTQYF
TRBD2	few	TRBV5-1	TRBJ2-1	TGCGCCAGCAGACCTACTTTGACTAGCGGGCGATACAATGAGCAGTTCTTC	CASRPTLTSGRYNEQFF
TRBD1	few	TRBV2	TRBJ1-5	TGTGCCAGCAGCAAGGGACAGGGCAATCAGCCCCAGCATTTT	CASSKGQGNQPQHF
TRBD1	few	TRBV5-1	TRBJ2-7	TGCGCCAGCAGCCAACCGGGACAGGGCTACGAGCAGTACTTC	CASSQPGQGYEQYF
-	few	TRBV7-6	TRBJ1-5	TGTGCCAGCAGCTTGGGGACCGGGTGGGGATCCCAGCATTTT	CASSLGTGWGSQHF
TRBD1	-	TRBV11-3	TRBJ2-5	TGTGCCAGCAGTGGGAGTGGGACAGACAGTGCCCAGTACTTC	CASSGSGTDSAQYF
-	many	TRBV29-1	TRBJ2-3	TGCAGCGGTGGGAGCACAGATACGCAGTATTTT	CSGGSTDTQYF
TRBD2	few	TRBV19	TRBJ2-2	TGTGCCAGTAGTATTTCGGCTAGCGGGCGTACCGGGGAGCTGTTTTTT	CASSISASGRTGELFF
-	-	TRBV12-3/TRBV12-4	TRBJ2-3	TGTGCCAGCAGAGCTGGGACTGCCAGCACAGATACGCAGTATTTT	CASRAGTASTDTQYF
-	many	TRBV15	TRBJ2-4	TGTGCCACCAGCAGAGACCGAAGGTTGGATCTAGCCAAAAACATTCAGTACTTC	CATSRDRRLDLAKNIQYF
-	few	TRBV9	TRBJ2-3	TGTGCCAGCAGCGTAGGTCTGGACACAGATACGCAGTATTTT	CASSVGLDTDTQYF
-	few	TRBV5-4	TRBJ2-6	TGTGCCAGCAGCCAGGACCGCCCTCCCAACGTCCTGACTTTC	CASSQDRPPNVLTF
-	-	TRBV6-4	TRBJ1-1	TGTGCCAGCAGAAACAGCTTCATGAACACTGAAGCTTTCTTT	CASRNSFMNTEAFF